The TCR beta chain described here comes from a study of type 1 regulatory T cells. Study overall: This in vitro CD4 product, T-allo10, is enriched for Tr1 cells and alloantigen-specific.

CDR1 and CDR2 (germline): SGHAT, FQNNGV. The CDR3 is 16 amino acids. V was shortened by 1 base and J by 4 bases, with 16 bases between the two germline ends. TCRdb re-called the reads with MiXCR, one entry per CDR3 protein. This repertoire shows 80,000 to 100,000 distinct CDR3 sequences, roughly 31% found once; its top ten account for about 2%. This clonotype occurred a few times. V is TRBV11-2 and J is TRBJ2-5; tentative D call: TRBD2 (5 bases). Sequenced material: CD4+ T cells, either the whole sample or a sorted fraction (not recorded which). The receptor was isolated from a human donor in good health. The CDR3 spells CASSLGTSVGAETQYF. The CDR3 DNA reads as TGTGCCAGCAGCTTAGGTACTAGTGTAGGTGCAGAGACCCAGTACTTC.